The following is a T cell receptor (beta chain) sequence with its context. Its antigen is unknown. The record originates from a study of shared clonotypes between healthy human individuals. Overall study: Researchers drew samples from two women and a few men aged 18 to 49. Each donor contributed plates that comprised three CD4 naive, three CD4 memory, two CD8 naive and one CD8 memory.

Points from the study as a whole: Only blood was sampled, and tissue TCR repertoires likely differ from blood ones.

CD4+ cells underwent separation, giving CD45RA+ naive and CD45RA-negative memory subsets. Assay used: immunoSEQ multiplex PCR; TCRdb lists only in-frame clones, some missing. Of about 1.5 million clones listed, 95% to 99% are singletons. Material for sequencing was naive CD4+ T cells sorted from blood. Subset noted: CD45RA+ positively selected. The TCR originated in a man in his thirties or forties in good health.

The CDR3 DNA reads TGTGCCAGCAGCTTAGACGCACAAGAGACCCAGTACTTC. This codes for CASSLDAQETQYF. The V and J genes are TRBV7-2 and TRBJ2-5; D is unclear. The germline V gene has CDR1 SGHTA and CDR2 FQGNSA. Trimming cost V 1 base and J 2 bases, with 5 bases left between them. This CDR3 comprises 13 residues.